This passage covers 14 T cell receptor beta chains from one sample sequenced in a study of blood T cell repertoires in COVID-19. Using immunoSEQ multiplex PCR, the repertoire was profiled, and TCRdb retains in-frame clones only, with some absent. The repertoire has 200,000 to 250,000 clones, about 90% of them found once; the top ten carry 2.7%. What was sequenced was peripheral blood. The receptors derive from a man aged 25-45 years with COVID-19, enrolled during active disease.

The chain is built from TRBV3-1 (or the pseudogene TRBV3-2) and TRBJ2-7; the D gene is possibly TRBD1 (5 bases). The CDR3 is made up of 14 amino acids. From germline, CDR1 is LGHDT and CDR2 YNNKEL (reference sequence). Trimming removed 4 bases at V and 1 base at J, with 11 bases between. CDR3 nucleotides: TGTGCCAGCAGCCGAGGTGCAGGGTCCTACGAGCAGTACTTC. Translated: CASSRGAGSYEQYF.

This chain connects TRBV25-1 to TRBJ1-1; TRBD1 is a possible D gene (6 bases). Germline V gene lookup returns CDR1 MGHDK and CDR2 SYGVNS. The CDR3 runs to 15 residues. V lost 3 bases to trimming and J lost 8 bases, with 19 bases between them. CDR3 sequence (DNA): TGTGCCAGCAGTGACCCAACCCAGGGGAATATCGAAGCTTTCTTT. Translating it yields CASSDPTQGNIEAFF.

V usage is TRBV7-2 and J usage is TRBJ1-1; 7 bases align to TRBD1. The CDR3 covers 14 residues. From germline, CDR1 is SGHTA and CDR2 FQGNSA. J lost 2 bases, V lost 4 bases, and 4 bases had no gene match. CDR3 region: CASSSYRGNTEAFF. The CDR3 DNA reads as TGTGCCAGCAGCTCGTACAGGGGTAACACTGAAGCTTTCTTT.

The CDR3, as DNA: TGTGCCAGCGCTACTTATGGCTACACCTTC. Translating gives CASATYGYTF. The chain uses TRBV2 and TRBJ1-2, with unresolved D. CDR1 is SNHLY and CDR2 is FYNNEI in the germline V gene. Trimming pared 8 bases from V and 5 bases from J, leaving 6 bases between. The CDR3 is 10 residues long.

The chain carries TRBV6-6 and TRBJ1-2; D is undetermined. From germline, CDR1 is MNHNY and CDR2 SVGAGI (reference sequence). V was pared by 3 bases and J by 8 bases, with 7 bases between. The CDR3 sequence is 11 residues long. CDR3 sequence: CASSYNTGYTF. DNA of the CDR3: TGTGCCAGCAGTTATAACACCGGCTACACCTTC.

The chain is built from TRBV7-8 and TRBJ2-3; D not resolved. Germline V lookup: CDR1 SGHVS, CDR2 FQNEAQ. The ends were cut back, 0 bases at V and 2 bases at J, with 12 bases in the middle. The CDR3 is 16 residues long. The DNA of the CDR3 is TGTGCCAGCAGCTTAGCGAGGTTGTCCCACACAGATACGCAGTATTTT. Translating gives CASSLARLSHTDTQYF.

The chain is built from TRBV15 and TRBJ1-3; 8 nucleotides align to TRBD1. Unmatched junction bases numbered 6, after V lost 3 bases and J lost 2 bases. This CDR3 contains 16 residues. Germline V gives CDR1 LNHNV, CDR2 YYDKDF (reference sequence). CDR3 DNA sequence: TGTGCCACCAGCAGGGGAATGACAGGGGCTGGAAACACCATATATTTT. Translating it yields CATSRGMTGAGNTIYF.

V usage is TRBV27 and J usage is TRBJ2-7; D might be TRBD2 (5 bases). Trimming stripped 0 bases from V and 0 bases from J, with 12 bases between. The CDR3 has 16 amino acids. Looked up from germline, CDR1 is MNHEY and CDR2 is SMNVEV (reference sequence). CDR3 DNA: TGTGCCAGCAGTTTATCAAACCGGGGTAGCTCCTACGAGCAGTACTTC. Translation: CASSLSNRGSSYEQYF.

The chain combines TRBV14 with TRBJ2-5, with 10 bases lining up with TRBD1. After removal of 6 bases from V and 3 bases from J, the junction contained 13 bases not matched to a gene. The CDR3 covers 17 residues. Germline V gene data show CDR1 as SGHDN and CDR2 as FVKESK. CDR3 sequence reads: CASSQSGTGVYEETQYF. The CDR3 DNA reads TGTGCCAGCAGTCAATCCGGGACAGGGGTCTATGAAGAGACCCAGTACTTC.

The rearrangement joins TRBV6-4 to TRBJ1-1; 8 bases line up with TRBD1. This CDR3 is built from 14 residues. Germline V gene sequence: CDR1 MRHNA, CDR2 SNTAGT. The V segment lost 5 bases and the J segment 4 bases; nucleotides outside the gene matches: 6. The chain's CDR3 is CASSLGQGTTEAFF. Written as DNA, the CDR3 is TGTGCCAGCAGTCTAGGACAGGGTACCACTGAAGCTTTCTTT.

The V call is TRBV9, the J call TRBJ1-2; no clear D gene. Germline-derived CDR1 and CDR2 are SGDLS and YYNGEE. The CDR3 is 12 amino acids. V was clipped by 4 bases and J by 5 bases, with 9 bases between them. CDR3 amino acids: CASSLPNYGYTF. In DNA form, the CDR3 reads TGTGCCAGCAGCCTACCGAATTATGGCTACACCTTC.

Here the CDR3 reads CASSFRGEATNEKLFF. CDR3 bases: TGTGCCAGCAGCTTTCGGGGGGAGGCAACTAATGAAAAACTGTTTTTT. The chain links TRBV13 to TRBJ1-4; tentative D call: TRBD1 (5 bases). Germline assignment: CDR1 PRHDT and CDR2 FYEKMQ (reference sequence). The CDR3 is made up of 16 amino acids. V was cut by 3 bases and J by 0 bases, with 11 bases left in between.

The V gene is TRBV7-9, the J gene TRBJ2-1; 10 bases align to TRBD2. Germline CDR1 and CDR2: SEHNR and FQNEAQ (reference sequence). V lost 3 bases and J lost 3; bases outside the gene matches: 5. The CDR3 extends over 16 amino acids. For the CDR3, the DNA is TGTGCCAGCAGCTTCCGAGCGGGAGGGGACTACAATGAGCAGTTCTTC. Translation: CASSFRAGGDYNEQFF.

This chain connects TRBV5-6 to TRBJ1-6, with a weak D call TRBD1 (6 bases). V gave up 3 bases and J gave up 4 bases, with 14 bases separating them. The CDR3 consists of 16 residues. Germline V CDR1 and CDR2: SGHDT, YYEEEE. The CDR3 bases are TGTGCCAGCAGCTCCCCCGAGGGGGGGTATAATTCACCCCTCCACTTT. This encodes CASSSPEGGYNSPLHF.